This entry describes one T cell receptor (beta chain). Original data processing: Nucleated cell counts were estimated from reference gene primer amplification. TCRdb's copy holds only in-frame clones and misses some; the assay was immunoSEQ multiplex PCR. V and J calls plus clone size are reproduced from that table; the DNA served to infer D and trimming. This repertoire shows some 150,000 clones, around 84% found once; its top ten account for 4.5% to 6%. These data are taken from a study of blood T cell repertoires in COVID-19. Study information: Sites across the United States, Italy and Spain contributed samples from acute and convalescent COVID-19. T cells, B-cell-depleted T cells, or PBMCs provided the cDNA or gDNA that served as material.

Germline values: CDR1 MNHEY, CDR2 SVGEGT. Between the trimmed V and J ends, which lost 5 bases and 1 base, there was a span of 6 bases. CDR3 length equals 13 residues. The chain is built from TRBV6-2 or TRBV6-3 and TRBJ1-5; D gene unclear. This receptor was identified in a woman aged 50 to 60 with acute or convalescent COVID-19. Sequenced: peripheral blood. CDR3 in amino acids: CASSTISNQPQHF. In DNA, the CDR3 is TGTGCCAGCAGTACAATCAGCAATCAGCCCCAGCATTTT.